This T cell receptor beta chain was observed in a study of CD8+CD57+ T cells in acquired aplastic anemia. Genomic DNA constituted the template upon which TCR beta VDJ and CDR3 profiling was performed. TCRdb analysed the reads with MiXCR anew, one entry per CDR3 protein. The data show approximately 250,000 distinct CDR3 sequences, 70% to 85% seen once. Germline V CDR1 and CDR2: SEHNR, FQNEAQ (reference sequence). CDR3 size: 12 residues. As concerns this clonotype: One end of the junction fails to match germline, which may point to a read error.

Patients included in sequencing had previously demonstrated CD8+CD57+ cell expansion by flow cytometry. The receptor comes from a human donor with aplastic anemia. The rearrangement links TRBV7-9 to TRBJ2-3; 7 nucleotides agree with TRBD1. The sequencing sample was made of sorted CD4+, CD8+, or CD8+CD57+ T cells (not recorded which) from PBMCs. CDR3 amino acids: CAGEGATETQYF. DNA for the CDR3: TGTGCCGGAGAGGGGGCTACAGAGACGCAGTATTTC.